These 24 T cell receptor beta chains originate from one sample sequenced in a study of shared clonotypes between healthy human individuals. CD45RO-negative cells were positively selected for CCR7, leaving out terminally differentiated effector memory CD45RA+ cells. The data were produced by immunoSEQ multiplex PCR, yet TCRdb's version contains in-frame clones alone and is incomplete. The table lists more than 2 million clones, 85% to 95% of them singletons. Input material: naive CD8+ T cells from PBMCs. These receptors were collected from a young man in good health. Some clones in this sample may be carry-over from other donors' samples.

The chain couples TRBV5-1 to TRBJ2-3; D is ambiguous. Germline CDR1 SGHRS, CDR2 YFSETQ. The CDR3 runs to 16 residues. Trimming removed 0 bases at V and 0 bases at J, with 11 bases between. CDR3 residues: CASSLAFRGSTDTQYF. CDR3 sequence (DNA): TGCGCCAGCAGCTTGGCCTTCCGTGGTAGCACAGATACGCAGTATTTT. The full variable domain, in which reference TRBV5-1 and TRBJ2-3 provide the parts outside the CDR3, is KAGVTQTPRYLIKTRGQQVTLSCSPISGHRSVSWYQQTPGQGLQFLFEYFSETQRNKGNFPGRFSGRQFSNSRSEMNVSTLELGDSALYLCASSLAFRGSTDTQYFGPGTRLTVL.

As regards this clone: Other DNA sequences from this sample encode an identical CDR3 as well. The chain carries TRBV13 and TRBJ2-7, with D possibly being TRBD2 (5 bases). This CDR3 comprises 14 residues. CDR1 is PRHDT, CDR2 FYEKMQ, per germline (reference sequence). V lost 6 bases, J lost 0 bases, and 12 bases lay in between. The CDR3 region is CASSLDSSSYEQYF. CDR3 in DNA: TGTGCCAGCAGTTTGGACTCGAGCTCCTACGAGCAGTACTTC.

The V and J genes are TRBV18 and TRBJ1-1; D is undetermined. V lost 6 bases to trimming and J lost 1 base, with 12 bases between them. In germline, CDR1 is KGHSH, CDR2 LQKENI. The length of the CDR3 is 14 residues. The CDR3 DNA reads as TGTGCCAGCTCTTCCCCCCCCTGGAACACTGAAGCTTTCTTT. This sequence encodes CASSSPPWNTEAFF.

Here the CDR3 reads CASSLRRGRVHEQYF. In DNA form, the CDR3 reads TGTGCCAGCAGTTTACGTCGCGGGAGGGTCCACGAGCAGTACTTC. V gene TRBV28 combines with J gene TRBJ2-7, with 9 positions matching TRBD2. V shed 2 bases, J shed 5 bases, and the junction held 7 bases outside the gene matches. Per germline, CDR1 MDHEN and CDR2 SYDVKM. The CDR3 is 15 amino acids.

The chain carries TRBV19 and TRBJ2-5; D is perhaps TRBD1 (6 bases). CDR1 and CDR2 (germline): LNHDA, SQIVND (reference sequence). V lost 7 bases, J lost 1 base, and 16 bases lay in between. This CDR3 is 15 amino acids long. CDR3 nucleotide sequence: TGTGCCAGTACCGACAGGTGGGGATTCCAAGAGACCCAGTACTTC. Amino acid sequence: CASTDRWGFQETQYF.

This chain joins TRBV5-1 and TRBJ2-2, with D possibly being TRBD1 (6 bases). The length of the CDR3 is 18 residues. CDR1 is SGHRS, CDR2 YFSETQ, per germline. Between the trimmed V and J ends, which lost 1 base and 2 bases, there was a span of 18 bases. The CDR3, as DNA: TGCGCCAGCAGCTTGACCCCCGAGGACAGTTTCAACACCGGGGAGCTGTTTTTT. Translated: CASSLTPEDSFNTGELFF.

This clone was counted between two and nine times. This chain joins TRBV9 and TRBJ1-5, with 7 bases identical to TRBD1. Germline CDR1 SGDLS, CDR2 YYNGEE. J was trimmed by 6 bases and V by 0 bases; bases with no gene match: 6. This CDR3 region has 15 residues. The CDR3 here is CASSVGQGPFQPQHF. The CDR3 DNA sequence: TGTGCCAGCAGCGTAGGACAGGGCCCTTTTCAGCCCCAGCATTTT.

The chain has TRBV30 and TRBJ2-4; D assignment may be TRBD1 or TRBD2 (5 bases each). The V gene's germline CDR1 is GTSNPN and CDR2 SVGIG (reference sequence). The CDR3 length is 13 residues. Between the trimmed V and J ends, which lost 0 bases and 6 bases, there was a span of 9 bases. DNA for the CDR3: TGTGCCTGGAGTGTAATTGGGGGAAACATTCAGTACTTC. This translates into CAWSVIGGNIQYF.

Notes on this clone: Other DNA sequences from this sample encode an identical CDR3 as well. The chain links TRBV4-1 to TRBJ1-1; D unclear. From germline, CDR1 is MGHRA and CDR2 YSYEKL. Trimming pared 1 base from V and 1 base from J, leaving 7 bases between. The CDR3 contains 14 residues. CDR3 nucleotide sequence: TGCGCCAGCAGCCAAGGGGAGGCGAACACTGAAGCTTTCTTT. This encodes CASSQGEANTEAFF.

The chain joins TRBV4-1 to TRBJ2-1; D is ambiguous. The CDR3 totals 16 residues. Trimming removed 9 bases at V and 0 bases at J, with 18 bases between. From germline, CDR1 is MGHRA and CDR2 YSYEKL. As DNA, the CDR3 is TGCGCCAGTTCCGTATGGGGTCCGTTCTCCTACAATGAGCAGTTCTTC. Encoded protein: CASSVWGPFSYNEQFF.

The chain uses TRBV27 and TRBJ1-2; 10 bases map to TRBD1. This CDR3 comprises 15 residues. The junction had 11 bases not matched to a gene; V was cut back by 5 bases and J by 8 bases. The V gene's germline CDR1 is MNHEY and CDR2 SMNVEV (reference sequence). The CDR3 bases are TGTGCCAGCAGTCCCCGGGACAGGGGTATGGGAGGCTACACCTTC. Protein: CASSPRDRGMGGYTF.

The chain carries TRBV5-5 and TRBJ1-2; D unresolved. This CDR3 is 16 amino acids long. Trimming stripped 0 bases from V and 5 bases from J, with 17 bases between. Germline V gene data show CDR1 as SGHKS and CDR2 as YYEKEE (reference sequence). The CDR3 here is CASSLVERSGKYGYTF. CDR3 nucleotides: TGTGCCAGCAGCTTGGTGGAACGGTCGGGAAAGTATGGCTACACCTTC.

This clone was picked up a small number of times. The CDR3, as DNA: TGTGCCAGCAGCTTAGAAACAGCTGTGAACACTGAAGCTTTCTTT. It is translated as CASSLETAVNTEAFF. The chain joins TRBV7-9 to TRBJ1-1; D is unclear. V lost 1 base and J lost 0, with 9 bases in between. The CDR3 contains 15 residues. Germline V lookup: CDR1 SEHNR, CDR2 FQNEAQ (reference sequence).

This clone was detected only once. The chain employs TRBV4-1 and TRBJ2-3; tentatively, D is TRBD2 (6 bases). The CDR3 has 15 residues. Germline CDR1 and CDR2: MGHRA and YSYEKL. Trimming removed 1 base from V and 7 bases from J, with 15 bases in between. This chain's CDR3 is CASSQVSSGAHTQYF. The CDR3 region has the DNA TGCGCCAGCAGCCAAGTTAGTAGCGGCGCACATACGCAGTATTTT.

This sequence joins TRBV4-3 and TRBJ2-7; 7 nucleotides match TRBD2. This CDR3 contains 15 residues. The V gene end was trimmed by 4 bases and the J gene end by 2 bases; junction bases not matched to a gene: 8. The germline gives CDR1 LGHNA, CDR2 YSLEER. As DNA, the CDR3 is TGCGCCAGCAGCCCGAGCGGGGCTAGCCCCTACGAGCAGTACTTC. It codes for CASSPSGASPYEQYF.

Of note for this clone: The same CDR3 is also encoded by other DNA sequences in this sample. The chain links TRBV11-2 to TRBJ2-7, with D maybe TRBD1 (5 bases). V gave up 5 bases and J gave up 3 bases, with 11 bases separating them. Germline lookup yields CDR1 SGHAT and CDR2 FQNNGV. The CDR3 contains 13 residues. CDR3 DNA sequence: TGTGCCAGCAGCCTTGGGGCTAGCTACGAGCAGTACTTC. It is translated as CASSLGASYEQYF.

The chain recombines TRBV28 with TRBJ1-2; D not resolved. In germline, CDR1 is MDHEN, CDR2 SYDVKM. The CDR3 has 13 amino acids. V was clipped by 5 bases and J by 8 bases, with 15 bases between them. CDR3 loop: CASSPGLGGGYTF. In DNA form, the CDR3 reads TGTGCCAGCAGTCCCGGGCTTGGTGGCGGCTACACCTTC.

Written as DNA, the CDR3 is TGTGCCAGCGGGGACAGGGATGAGGAGACCCAGTACTTC. Translation: CASGDRDEETQYF. The chain uses TRBV5-4 and TRBJ2-5, with TRBD1 matching 9 bases. This CDR3 is built from 13 residues. With V trimmed by 7 bases and J by 5 bases, 6 bases remained unmatched. Per the germline V gene, CDR1 is SGHNT and CDR2 is YYREEE (reference sequence).

The chain is built from TRBV7-9 and TRBJ2-7; D is uncertain. Germline V lookup: CDR1 SEHNR, CDR2 FQNEAQ (reference sequence). The V end was cut by 3 bases, the J end by 2 bases, with 11 bases between. This CDR3 has 14 residues. In DNA, the CDR3 is TGTGCCAGCAGCTTTATACAGACCACCTACGAGCAGTACTTC. Encoded protein: CASSFIQTTYEQYF.

The chain joins TRBV19 to TRBJ2-3; 9 nucleotides line up with TRBD2. CDR1 LNHDA and CDR2 SQIVND come from the germline V gene (reference sequence). V lost 2 bases and J lost 3; bases outside the gene matches: 9. The CDR3 length is 17 residues. The CDR3 sequence: CASSILEAGGLTDTQYF. CDR3 sequence (DNA): TGTGCCAGTAGTATATTAGAAGCGGGAGGATTGACAGATACGCAGTATTTT.

This rearrangement joins TRBV7-9 to TRBJ2-1; the D is unclear. CDR3 length equals 13 residues. Per germline, CDR1 SEHNR and CDR2 FQNEAQ (reference sequence). The germline V and J ends were trimmed by 5 bases and 6 bases, with 11 bases remaining between them. DNA of the CDR3: TGTGCCAGCAGCACGCGAGTGGGCAATGAGCAGTTCTTC. It translates to CASSTRVGNEQFF.

The chain couples TRBV5-5 to TRBJ1-5, with unresolved D. The CDR3 is 18 amino acids. CDR1 SGHKS and CDR2 YYEKEE come from the germline V gene (reference sequence). Trimming pared 0 bases from V and 0 bases from J, leaving 16 bases between. CDR3 coding DNA: TGTGCCAGCAGCTTGGAGCAGGTTTTTCTGTATAGCAATCAGCCCCAGCATTTT. Protein: CASSLEQVFLYSNQPQHF.

In this sample, this clone turned up a few times. V gene TRBV4-1 combines with J gene TRBJ1-5; no clear D gene. CDR1 and CDR2 (germline): MGHRA, YSYEKL. V shed 4 bases and J shed 3 bases, with 10 bases lying between them. CDR3 length: 14 amino acids. The CDR3 is CASSPSASNQPQHF. As DNA, the CDR3 is TGCGCCAGCAGCCCCTCGGCCTCCAATCAGCCCCAGCATTTT.

The rearrangement joins TRBV28 to TRBJ2-2; D is unclear. Per the germline V gene, CDR1 is MDHEN and CDR2 is SYDVKM. The V end was cut by 6 bases, the J end by 1 base, with 9 bases between. This CDR3 has 14 residues. The CDR3 sequence: CASSEDQNTGELFF. The CDR3 DNA is TGTGCCAGCAGCGAGGACCAGAACACCGGGGAGCTGTTTTTT.